The rows below give T cell receptor beta chains drawn from one sample of a study of T-cell reconstitution after alpha-beta-depleted transplantation in children. TCRdb re-called the PCR reads with MiXCR, one entry per CDR3 protein. Found here are 610,000 or so distinct CDR3 sequences, 25% to 30% of them singletons; the top ten hold less than 40%. This sample comprised PBMCs, obtained before TCRalphabeta/CD19-depleted stem cell transplant. All receptors derive from a boy younger than two with Wiskott-Aldrich syndrome, due to receive a stem cell transplant. The CDR3 runs from the conserved cysteine through the conserved F or W. D genes are given only for firm matches. Only some rows state a clone size, as once, few, many or a class for expanded clones.

>-|TRBJ1-6|TRBV20-1|-
CSAPIVGGNSPLHF
TGCAGTGCTCCCATAGTCGGGGGCAATTCACCCCTCCACTTT
>-|TRBJ1-4|TRBV5-1|-
CASSLRRGPTNEKLFF
TGCGCCAGCAGCTTGCGTCGGGGGCCAACTAATGAAAAACTGTTTTTT
>few|TRBJ2-1|TRBV14|-
CASSQGFGMGSYNEQFF
TGTGCCAGCAGCCAAGGTTTCGGGATGGGCTCCTACAATGAGCAGTTCTTC
>-|TRBJ1-6|TRBV27|TRBD1
CASSPGTGGDSPLHF
TGTGCCAGCAGTCCCGGGACAGGGGGCGATTCACCCCTCCACTTT
>-|TRBJ1-1|TRBV7-8|TRBD1
CASRQTGERGAFF
TGTGCCAGCAGGCAGACAGGGGAACGAGGAGCTTTCTTT
>-|TRBJ2-4|TRBV15|-
CATSREAQNIQYF
TGTGCCACCAGCAGAGAGGCGCAAAACATTCAGTACTTC
>-|TRBJ1-4|TRBV18|-
CASSPLRGATNEKLFF
TGTGCCAGCTCACCACTCAGGGGCGCAACTAATGAAAAACTGTTTTTT
>few|TRBJ1-2|TRBV29-1|-
CSVVASTNYGYTF
TGCAGCGTTGTCGCCAGCACTAACTATGGCTACACCTTC
>few|TRBJ2-2|TRBV11-2|-
CASSPRSVDTGELFF
TGTGCCAGCAGCCCCAGGAGTGTAGACACCGGGGAGCTGTTTTTT
>-|TRBJ2-1|TRBV19|TRBD2
CASSPGGLAGGNYNEQFF
TGTGCCAGTAGTCCAGGAGGACTAGCGGGAGGGAACTACAATGAGCAGTTCTTC
>few|TRBJ1-5|TRBV7-2|-
CASSLLRDGSSNQPQHF
TGTGCCAGCAGCTTACTACGGGACGGAAGTAGCAATCAGCCCCAGCATTTT
>-|TRBJ2-1|TRBV20-1|TRBD2
CSASRTSGTAYNEQFF
TGCAGTGCTAGCAGGACTAGCGGCACGGCCTACAATGAGCAGTTCTTC
>few|TRBJ2-1|TRBV11-1|-
CASSLVVGGAYNEQFF
TGTGCCAGCAGCTTAGTCGTGGGAGGAGCCTACAATGAGCAGTTCTTC
>-|TRBJ2-3|TRBV29-1|-
CSVERAGVGTDTQYF
TGCAGCGTTGAGAGGGCAGGGGTCGGCACAGATACGCAGTATTTT
>once|TRBJ1-2|TRBV6-1|-
CASSEYRRYGYTF
TGTGCCAGCAGTGAATACCGACGCTATGGCTACACCTTC
>-|TRBJ2-5|TRBV9|TRBD2
CASSVALAGEETQYF
TGTGCCAGCAGCGTAGCTTTAGCGGGAGAAGAGACCCAGTACTTC
>-|TRBJ1-2|TRBV12-3/TRBV12-4|TRBD1
CASSTQSGQANYGYTF
TGTGCCAGCAGTACCCAATCTGGACAGGCGAACTATGGCTACACCTTC
>few|TRBJ2-1|TRBV24-1|TRBD2
CATSDLPGTSGYIGENEQFF
TGTGCCACCAGTGATTTGCCCGGGACTAGCGGGTACATAGGGGAGAATGAGCAGTTCTTC
>-|TRBJ2-1|TRBV10-2|TRBD2
CAIRGSGRAGSYNEQFF
TGCGCCATCCGGGGGAGCGGGAGGGCGGGCTCCTACAATGAGCAGTTCTTC
>-|TRBJ2-7|TRBV6-4|TRBD2
CASSDRTSGFYEQYF
TGTGCCAGCAGTGATAGGACTAGCGGGTTCTACGAGCAGTACTTC
>few|TRBJ2-3|TRBV20-1|-
CSASSSTGDTQYF
TGCAGTGCGTCCTCTTCAACGGGCGATACGCAGTATTTT
>-|TRBJ2-3|TRBV6-5|-
CASSYSDGGSDTQYF
TGTGCCAGCAGTTACTCGGATGGGGGGTCAGATACGCAGTATTTT
>few|TRBJ2-7|TRBV11-2|TRBD1
CASSLLITGAGYEQYF
TGTGCCAGCAGCTTACTGATAACAGGGGCGGGCTACGAGCAGTACTTC
>-|TRBJ2-2|TRBV7-9|-
CASSSVVGTGELFF
TGTGCCAGCAGCTCAGTGGTAGGCACCGGGGAGCTGTTTTTT
>-|TRBJ2-5|TRBV5-4|-
CASSSAGTKYQETQYF
TGTGCCAGCAGCTCTGCCGGGACAAAGTACCAAGAGACCCAGTACTTC
>-|TRBJ2-7|TRBV5-5|-
CASSPSTRVYLYEQYF
TGTGCCAGCAGCCCAAGCACTAGAGTTTACTTGTACGAGCAGTACTTC
>few|TRBJ2-1|TRBV6-1|TRBD2
CASSERLAEAGGEQFF
TGTGCCAGCAGTGAACGACTAGCGGAGGCGGGGGGTGAGCAGTTCTTC
>-|TRBJ2-5|TRBV15|TRBD2
CATSGGGAPGETQYF
TGTGCCACCAGCGGGGGGGGAGCCCCGGGAGAGACCCAGTACTTC
>-|TRBJ2-3|TRBV24-1|-
CATSDSRLGFTDTQYF
TGTGCCACCAGTGATTCCCGACTAGGCTTTACAGATACGCAGTATTTT
>few|TRBJ2-5|TRBV19|-
CASTTGGETQYF
TGTGCCAGTACTACGGGTGGGGAGACCCAGTACTTC
>few|TRBJ2-7|TRBV5-6|-
CASSFKKMGRPTYYEQYF
TGTGCCAGCAGCTTTAAGAAAATGGGACGACCGACCTACTACGAGCAGTACTTC
>-|TRBJ2-3|TRBV5-1|TRBD2
CASSWTSGRAGTDTQYF
TGCGCCAGCAGCTGGACTAGCGGGAGGGCCGGCACAGATACGCAGTATTTT
>few|TRBJ2-2|TRBV11-2|-
CASSLDRGYDWNTGELFF
TGTGCCAGCAGCTTAGATCGGGGATATGACTGGAACACCGGGGAGCTGTTTTTT
>-|TRBJ1-2|TRBV7-9|-
CASSLEGTVFNYGYTF
TGTGCCAGCAGCTTAGAAGGGACCGTATTTAACTATGGCTACACCTTC
>-|TRBJ2-3|TRBV5-1|TRBD2
CASSPGIAGADTQYF
TGCGCCAGCAGCCCCGGGATAGCGGGAGCTGATACGCAGTATTTT
>few|TRBJ2-5|TRBV7-8|-
CASSQPGETQYF
TGTGCCAGCAGCCAGCCCGGGGAGACCCAGTACTTC
>-|TRBJ2-1|TRBV9|TRBD2
CASSVEGLALSRNEQFF
TGTGCCAGCAGCGTAGAGGGACTAGCCCTTTCCCGCAATGAGCAGTTCTTC
>-|TRBJ1-1|TRBV12-3/TRBV12-4|-
CASTLDLVGTEAFF
TGTGCCAGCACCCTCGATTTAGTTGGCACTGAAGCTTTCTTT
>-|TRBJ2-1|TRBV15|-
CATSRDLLWGSSYNEQFF
TGTGCCACCAGCAGAGATCTTTTGTGGGGGAGCTCCTACAATGAGCAGTTCTTC
>-|TRBJ2-7|TRBV20-1|-
CSGSGSYEQYF
TGCAGTGGATCCGGGTCCTACGAGCAGTACTTC
>-|TRBJ2-1|TRBV29-1|TRBD1
CSVADRAPNNEQFF
TGCAGCGTGGCCGACAGGGCCCCTAACAATGAGCAGTTCTTC
>-|TRBJ1-1|TRBV5-5|-
CASSKQQGNTEAFF
TGTGCCAGCAGCAAACAGCAGGGGAACACTGAAGCTTTCTTT
>few|TRBJ2-5|TRBV5-1|-
CASSLGGRTQETQYF
TGCGCCAGCAGCTTGGGGGGTCGGACCCAAGAGACCCAGTACTTC
>-|TRBJ2-3|TRBV20-1|TRBD2
CSARLAGVKDTQYF
TGCAGTGCAAGACTAGCGGGAGTTAAAGATACGCAGTATTTT